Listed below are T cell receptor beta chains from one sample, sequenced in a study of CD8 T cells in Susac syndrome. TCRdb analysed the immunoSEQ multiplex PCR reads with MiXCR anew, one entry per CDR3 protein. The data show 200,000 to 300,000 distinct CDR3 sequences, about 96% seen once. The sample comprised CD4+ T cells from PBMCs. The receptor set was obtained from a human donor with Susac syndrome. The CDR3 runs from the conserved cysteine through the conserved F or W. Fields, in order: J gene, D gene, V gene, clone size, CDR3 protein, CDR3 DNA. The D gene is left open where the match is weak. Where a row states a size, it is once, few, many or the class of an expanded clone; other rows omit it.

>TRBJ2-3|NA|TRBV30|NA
CAWSGSGTDTQYF
TGTGCCTGGAGTGGGTCAGGCACAGATACGCAGTATTTT
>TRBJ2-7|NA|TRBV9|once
CASSSSGTYEQYF
TGTGCCAGCAGCTCAAGCGGAACCTACGAGCAGTACTTC
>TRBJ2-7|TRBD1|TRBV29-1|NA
CSARQGADEQYF
TGCAGCGCGCGACAGGGGGCGGACGAGCAGTACTTC
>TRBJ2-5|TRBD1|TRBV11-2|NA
CASSFQDRGETQYF
TGTGCCAGCAGCTTCCAAGACAGGGGAGAGACCCAGTACTTC
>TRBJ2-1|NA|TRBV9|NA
CASSGGAGFTYNEQFF
TGTGCCAGCAGCGGTGGGGCGGGATTCACCTACAATGAGCAGTTCTTC
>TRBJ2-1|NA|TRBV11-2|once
CASIGNWVGGNEQFF
TGTGCCAGCATTGGGAATTGGGTGGGGGGCAATGAGCAGTTCTTC
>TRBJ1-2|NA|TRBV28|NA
CASSSSGDNYGYTF
TGTGCCAGCAGTTCCTCAGGGGACAACTATGGCTACACCTTC
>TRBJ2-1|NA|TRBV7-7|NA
CASSLAHYGAYNEQFF
TGTGCTAGCAGCTTAGCCCACTACGGGGCCTACAATGAGCAGTTCTTC
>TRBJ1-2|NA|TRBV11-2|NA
CASSPTGNGGYTF
TGTGCCAGCAGCCCCACAGGGAACGGTGGCTACACCTTC
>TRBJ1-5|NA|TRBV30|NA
CAWSVGDQPQHF
TGTGCCTGGAGTGTGGGGGACCAGCCCCAGCATTTT
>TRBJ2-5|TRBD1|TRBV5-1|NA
CASSSGGQGAKETQYF
TGCGCCAGCAGCTCCGGTGGGCAGGGGGCAAAAGAGACCCAGTACTTC
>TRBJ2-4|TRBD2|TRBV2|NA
CASSERSGTAKNIQYF
TGTGCCAGCAGTGAGCGAAGCGGGACTGCCAAAAACATTCAGTACTTC
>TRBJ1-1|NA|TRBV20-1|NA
CSAWGYPEAFF
TGCAGTGCTTGGGGTTATCCTGAAGCTTTCTTT
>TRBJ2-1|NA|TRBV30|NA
CAWRGSVGDEQFF
TGTGCCTGGAGGGGTTCCGTAGGGGATGAGCAGTTCTTC
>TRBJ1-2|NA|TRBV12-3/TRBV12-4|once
CASSFAGAGGYTF
TGTGCCAGCAGTTTCGCAGGGGCTGGTGGCTACACCTTC
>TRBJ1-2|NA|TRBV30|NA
CAWSVTGYTGYTF
TGTGCCTGGAGTGTTACAGGGTATACCGGCTACACCTTC
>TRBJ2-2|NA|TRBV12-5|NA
CASGFWTATGELFF
TGTGCTAGTGGCTTCTGGACAGCCACCGGGGAGCTGTTTTTT
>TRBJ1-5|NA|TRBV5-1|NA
CASSPAPAAAQHF
TGCGCCAGCAGCCCGGCCCCGGCGGCGGCCCAGCATTTT
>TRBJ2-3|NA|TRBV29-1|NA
CSAGGGATDTQYF
TGCAGCGCTGGTGGCGGGGCCACAGATACGCAGTATTTT
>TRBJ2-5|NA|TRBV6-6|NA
CASSYWETQYF
TGTGCCAGCAGTTACTGGGAGACCCAGTACTTC
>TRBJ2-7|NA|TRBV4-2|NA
CASSQNTGQRYEQYF
TGTGCCAGCAGCCAAAACACAGGGCAGCGGTACGAGCAGTACTTC
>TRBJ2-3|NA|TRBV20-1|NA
CSAQWTADANTQYF
TGCAGTGCCCAGTGGACTGCGGACGCCAATACGCAGTATTTT
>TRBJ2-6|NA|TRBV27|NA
CASRPSGGRGANVLTF
TGTGCCAGCAGGCCCTCCGGAGGGCGTGGGGCCAACGTCCTGACTTTC
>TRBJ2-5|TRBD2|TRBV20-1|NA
CSAGTSGNQETQYF
TGCAGTGCGGGGACTAGCGGGAATCAAGAGACCCAGTACTTC
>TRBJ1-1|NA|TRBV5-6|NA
CASSSVMNTEAFF
TGTGCCAGCAGTTCAGTGATGAACACTGAAGCTTTCTTT
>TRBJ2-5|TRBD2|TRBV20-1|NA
CSAPFVRGRHGTQYF
TGCAGTGCCCCCTTTGTGCGCGGGAGGCATGGGACCCAGTACTTC
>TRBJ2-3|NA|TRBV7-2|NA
CASSLVARGDTQYF
TGTGCCAGCAGCTTAGTGGCTAGGGGAGATACGCAGTATTTT
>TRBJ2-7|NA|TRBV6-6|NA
CASSFRRDEQYF
TGTGCCAGCAGTTTCCGGCGGGACGAGCAGTACTTC
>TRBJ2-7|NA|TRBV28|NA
CASSLEFSEQYF
TGTGCCAGCAGTTTAGAGTTTTCCGAGCAGTACTTC
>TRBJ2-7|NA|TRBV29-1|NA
CSVAEHYEQYF
TGCAGCGTTGCAGAACACTACGAGCAGTACTTC
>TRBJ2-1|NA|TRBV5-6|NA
CASSLWTVFPGEQFF
TGTGCCAGCAGCTTATGGACGGTCTTCCCCGGTGAGCAGTTCTTC
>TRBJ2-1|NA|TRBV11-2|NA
CASSRRVRTNPSEQFF
TGTGCCAGCAGTCGACGGGTTAGGACTAACCCTTCGGAGCAGTTCTTC
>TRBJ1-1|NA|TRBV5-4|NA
CASSPPLMNTEAFF
TGTGCCAGCAGCCCTCCTCTGATGAACACTGAAGCTTTCTTT
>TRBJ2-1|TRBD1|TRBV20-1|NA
CSARPGQGINEQFF
TGCAGTGCTAGGCCGGGACAGGGGATCAATGAGCAGTTCTTC
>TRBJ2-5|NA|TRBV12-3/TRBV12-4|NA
CASSNLGETQYF
TGTGCCAGCAGCAACCTCGGGGAGACCCAGTACTTC
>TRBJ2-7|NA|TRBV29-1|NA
CSVDTEAYEQYF
TGCAGCGTTGACACAGAGGCCTACGAGCAGTACTTC
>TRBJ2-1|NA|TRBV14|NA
CASSQRRSSYNEQFF
TGTGCCAGCAGCCAACGACGGAGCTCCTACAATGAGCAGTTCTTC
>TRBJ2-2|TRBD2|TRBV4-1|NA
CASSQDQLRTSWNTGELFF
TGCGCCAGCAGCCAAGATCAACTACGGACTAGCTGGAACACCGGGGAGCTGTTTTTT
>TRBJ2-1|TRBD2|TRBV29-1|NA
CSVEARFSGGRGNEQFF
TGCAGCGTTGAAGCCCGATTCTCGGGGGGGCGAGGAAATGAGCAGTTCTTC
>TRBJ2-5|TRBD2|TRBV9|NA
CASSAGLDLQETQYF
TGTGCCAGCAGCGCAGGACTAGACCTCCAAGAGACCCAGTACTTC
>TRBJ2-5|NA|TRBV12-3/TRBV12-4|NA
CASSLRRQETQYF
TGTGCCAGCAGTTTGCGGCGGCAAGAGACCCAGTACTTC
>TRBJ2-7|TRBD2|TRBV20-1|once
CSATKPASGSYEQYF
TGCAGTGCTACTAAGCCAGCTAGCGGGAGCTACGAGCAGTACTTC
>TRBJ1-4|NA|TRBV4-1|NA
CASSQAGVGYEKLFF
TGCGCCAGCAGCCAAGCGGGGGTCGGCTATGAAAAACTGTTTTTT
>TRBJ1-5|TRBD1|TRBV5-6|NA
CASSLTGQGPVGSAQHF
TGTGCCAGCAGCTTGACCGGACAGGGTCCTGTGGGATCGGCCCAGCATTTT
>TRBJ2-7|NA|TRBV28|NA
CASSPPYPRYEQYF
TGTGCCAGCAGCCCCCCCTATCCGCGCTACGAGCAGTACTTC
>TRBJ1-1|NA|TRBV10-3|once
CAISESRILRSEAFF
TGTGCCATCAGTGAGTCTAGGATCCTCCGTAGTGAAGCTTTCTTT
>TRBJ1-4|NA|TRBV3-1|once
CASSPYTRSLTNEKLFF
TGTGCCAGCAGTCCCTACACGAGGAGTCTAACTAATGAAAAACTGTTTTTT
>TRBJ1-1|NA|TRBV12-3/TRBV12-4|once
CASTPNGQRTEAFF
TGTGCCAGCACCCCGAACGGCCAGAGGACTGAAGCTTTCTTT
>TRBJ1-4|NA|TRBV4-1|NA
CASSLPRQNEKLFF
TGCGCCAGCAGCCTCCCCCGACAAAATGAAAAACTGTTTTTT
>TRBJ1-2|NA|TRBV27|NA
CASSLGLGTATYGYTF
TGTGCCAGCAGTTTGGGGCTGGGAACCGCGACCTATGGCTACACCTTC
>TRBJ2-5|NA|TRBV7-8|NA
CASSLSWWQVRETQYF
TGTGCCAGCAGCCTGAGCTGGTGGCAGGTACGGGAGACCCAGTACTTC
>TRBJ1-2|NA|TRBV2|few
CASSEGGNYGYTF
TGTGCCAGCAGTGAAGGGGGGAACTATGGCTACACCTTC
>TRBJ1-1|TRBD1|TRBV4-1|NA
CASSQGSQGARNTEAFF
TGCGCCAGCAGCCAAGGGAGTCAGGGGGCAAGGAACACTGAAGCTTTCTTT
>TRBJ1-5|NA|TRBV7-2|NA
CASSLDSGQNQPQHF
TGTGCCAGCAGCTTAGACTCAGGCCAGAATCAGCCCCAGCATTTT
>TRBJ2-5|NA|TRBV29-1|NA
CSVKPLQAFETQYF
TGCAGCGTCAAACCCTTACAAGCGTTTGAGACCCAGTACTTC